Shown below are 20 T cell receptor beta chains from a single sample sequenced in a study of blood T cell repertoires in COVID-19. The protocol was immunoSEQ multiplex PCR, while the TCRdb copy is restricted to in-frame clones and leaves out a portion. The data show roughly 280,000 clones, 89% seen once. What was sequenced was peripheral blood. All receptors come from a man aged 45 to 65 with acute or convalescent COVID-19.

The rearrangement uses TRBV12-5 and TRBJ1-1; TRBD1 might be the D (5 bases). CDR1 LGHNT and CDR2 FRNRAP come from the germline V gene. This CDR3 comprises 14 residues. Trimming cost V 2 bases and J 0 bases, with 7 bases left between them. CDR3 bases: TGTGCTAGTGGTTTGACAGGTTTGAACACTGAAGCTTTCTTT. Residues: CASGLTGLNTEAFF.

V and J are TRBV27 and TRBJ1-1; D possibly corresponds to TRBD1 (6 bases). Germline assignment: CDR1 MNHEY and CDR2 SMNVEV (reference sequence). The V and J ends lost 9 bases and 5 bases respectively, with 22 bases between them. The CDR3 runs 15 residues. CDR3 protein: CASARFVGAGTEAFF. CDR3 bases: TGTGCCAGTGCCCGGTTTGTGGGGGCAGGAACTGAAGCTTTCTTT.

The V and J genes are TRBV2 and TRBJ1-3; the D is unclear. Germline CDR1 is SNHLY and CDR2 is FYNNEI. The V gene lost 3 bases and the J gene lost 8 bases, with 5 bases spanning the gap. CDR3 size: 11 residues. The CDR3 sequence: CASSDSHTIYF. The DNA for the CDR3 is TGTGCCAGCAGTGACTCCCACACCATATATTTT.

The rearrangement joins TRBV10-3 to TRBJ2-7, with 10 bases lining up with TRBD1. With 10 bases clipped from V and 4 bases from J, the junction kept 13 bases outside the gene matches. This CDR3 region has 15 residues. Germline CDR1 reads ENHRY; CDR2 reads SYGVKD. The chain's CDR3 is CATGQGVPSLYEQYF. As DNA, the CDR3 is TGTGCCACCGGACAGGGGGTGCCATCCCTATACGAGCAGTACTTC.

The chain joins TRBV27 to TRBJ1-1; 9 nucleotides match TRBD1. CDR1 is MNHEY, CDR2 SMNVEV, per germline (reference sequence). CDR3 length: 14 amino acids. The junction had 9 bases not matched to a gene; V was cut back by 3 bases and J by 10 bases. CDR3 amino acids: CASSLTPGTGRAFF. DNA of the CDR3: TGTGCCAGCAGTTTGACGCCGGGGACAGGGAGAGCTTTCTTT.

The chain employs TRBV11-2 and TRBJ2-7; D possibly corresponds to TRBD1 (5 bases). Germline V gene data show CDR1 as SGHAT and CDR2 as FQNNGV. Trimming removed 2 bases at V and 3 bases at J, with 17 bases between. The CDR3 sequence is 16 residues long. The CDR3 DNA sequence: TGTGCCAGCAGCTTATCTCCAGGGTTCAGAGGCTACGAGCAGTACTTC. Translated: CASSLSPGFRGYEQYF.

V and J are TRBV5-1 and TRBJ1-4; tentatively, D is TRBD1 (5 bases). Trimming removed 0 bases at V and 8 bases at J, with 20 bases between. CDR1 and CDR2 (germline): SGHRS, YFSETQ. This CDR3 is 17 amino acids long. The CDR3 DNA follows: TGCGCCAGCAGCTTGGAGGGGACTCACCCCATGGGAGAAAAACTGTTTTTT. It is translated as CASSLEGTHPMGEKLFF.

This chain joins TRBV27 and TRBJ2-5, with a weak D call TRBD2 (5 bases). V was pared by 3 bases and J by 4 bases, with 12 bases between. The CDR3 runs 14 residues. Germline CDR1 and CDR2: MNHEY and SMNVEV (reference sequence). This CDR3 is CASSLRQAGETQYF. The CDR3 region has the DNA TGTGCCAGCAGTTTGAGGCAGGCGGGAGAGACCCAGTACTTC.

The rearrangement uses TRBV19 and TRBJ2-7; 7 bases align to TRBD1. Germline CDR1 and CDR2: LNHDA and SQIVND (reference sequence). Trimming took 5 bases from V and 2 from J; bases not matched to a gene: 6. The CDR3 spans 14 residues. The CDR3 nucleotides are TGTGCCAGTAGTGATACAGGGGCCCCCTACGAGCAGTACTTC. Amino acid sequence: CASSDTGAPYEQYF.

The CDR3, as DNA: TGCGCCAGCAGCCAAGAATCCGGGACAGGAGGCTACACCTTC. It codes for CASSQESGTGGYTF. The chain carries TRBV4-1 and TRBJ1-2, with 8 bases that match TRBD1. The CDR3 runs to 14 residues. Losses at the gene ends were 0 bases for V and 8 bases for J; bases not matched to a gene: 5. Germline CDR1 and CDR2: MGHRA and YSYEKL.

With respect to this clone: Distinct nucleotide sequences in the sample also encode this CDR3. This chain joins TRBV7-9 and TRBJ1-4; 8 bases match TRBD1. CDR3 size: 14 residues. The junction had 7 bases not matched to a gene; V was cut back by 5 bases and J by 8 bases. Germline CDR1 is SEHNR and CDR2 is FQNEAQ (reference sequence). The CDR3 sequence is CASSQGQGREKLFF. In DNA form, the CDR3 reads TGTGCCAGCAGCCAAGGACAGGGTAGGGAAAAACTGTTTTTT.

This chain joins TRBV7-3 and TRBJ1-2; 10 bases are a match to TRBD1. The V gene's germline CDR1 is SGHTA and CDR2 FQGTGA. The CDR3 consists of 16 residues. Trimming at V came to 5 bases and at J to 6 bases, leaving 12 bases not matched to a gene. The CDR3 DNA reads TGTGCCAGCAGCCTCCAGCCCTTGACAGGGGGCGATGGCTACACCTTC. Amino acids: CASSLQPLTGGDGYTF.

About this clone itself: The sample has other DNA sequences that encode this CDR3 too. The chain joins TRBV5-1 to TRBJ1-2, with 7 bases that match TRBD1. Per germline, CDR1 SGHRS and CDR2 YFSETQ. The CDR3 totals 14 residues. V was clipped by 0 bases and J by 5 bases; unmatched bases: 4. The CDR3 DNA sequence: TGCGCCAGCAGCTTGGACAGGGGAAGATATGGCTACACCTTC. Protein sequence: CASSLDRGRYGYTF.

The chain links TRBV5-1 to TRBJ2-7; D is undetermined. Germline CDR1 is SGHRS and CDR2 is YFSETQ. The ends were cut back, 0 bases at V and 6 bases at J, with 4 bases in the middle. CDR3 size: 11 residues. The DNA of the CDR3 is TGCGCCAGCAGCTTGGATCGCGAGCAGTACTTC. Translated, it gives CASSLDREQYF.

V and J are TRBV6-1 and TRBJ1-6; D unclear. The germline V gene encodes CDR1 MNHNS and CDR2 SASEGT. The CDR3 is made up of 13 amino acids. Trimming cost V 0 bases and J 10 bases, with 7 bases left between them. Here the CDR3 DNA reads TGTGCCAGCAGTGAAGCTCTACGGTCACCCCTCCACTTT. This codes for CASSEALRSPLHF.

In this sample, this clone turned up once. The genes are TRBV7-9 and TRBJ1-2; 7 bases match TRBD1. The CDR3 consists of 16 residues. V trimming: 5 bases; J trimming: 0 bases; junction bases outside the gene matches: 9. Germline CDR1 SEHNR, CDR2 FQNEAQ (reference sequence). The CDR3 here is CASSARDSEANYGYTF. CDR3 DNA sequence: TGTGCCAGCAGCGCCCGGGACAGCGAGGCTAACTATGGCTACACCTTC. The complete variable domain, with remaining parts taken from reference TRBV7-9 and TRBJ1-2, reads DTGVSQNPRHKITKRGQNVTFRCDPISEHNRLYWYRQTLGQGPEFLTYFQNEAQLEKSRLLSDRFSAERPKGSFSTLEIQRTEQGDSAMYLCASSARDSEANYGYTFGSGTRLTVV.

The CDR3 sequence is CASMRNYGYTF. CDR3 DNA: TGTGCCAGTATGCGGAACTATGGCTACACCTTC. The chain joins TRBV19 to TRBJ1-2; D ambiguous. The germline V gene encodes CDR1 LNHDA and CDR2 SQIVND (reference sequence). The CDR3 extends over 11 amino acids. V gave up 7 bases and J gave up 2 bases, with 5 bases separating them. The full variable domain, completed using reference TRBV19 and TRBJ1-2, is DGGITQSPKYLFRKEGQNVTLSCEQNLNHDAMYWYRQDPGQGLRLIYYSQIVNDFQKGDIAEGYSVSREKKESFPLTVTSAQKNPTAFYLCASMRNYGYTFGSGTRLTVV.

The chain uses TRBV25-1 and TRBJ1-1; tentative D call: TRBD1 (6 bases). CDR1 is MGHDK, CDR2 SYGVNS, per germline. V lost 5 bases to trimming and J lost 5 bases, with 21 bases between them. The CDR3 is 16 residues long. The CDR3 is CASSPLGGGKGTEAFF. CDR3 sequence (DNA): TGTGCCAGCAGTCCACTAGGGGGGGGAAAGGGGACTGAAGCTTTCTTT.

This sequence joins TRBV19 and TRBJ2-1, with 8 bases fitting TRBD2. This CDR3 region has 15 residues. Germline V gives CDR1 LNHDA, CDR2 SQIVND (reference sequence). Trimming at V came to 5 bases and at J to 4 bases, leaving 7 bases not matched to a gene. The CDR3 is CASSGDSGAYNEQFF. The CDR3 bases are TGTGCCAGTAGTGGGGATAGCGGGGCGTACAATGAGCAGTTCTTC.

The chain combines TRBV5-1 with TRBJ1-4; no definite D call. V dropped 6 bases and J dropped 0 bases, with 12 bases sitting between them. Germline loops: CDR1 SGHRS, CDR2 YFSETQ. The CDR3 spans 15 residues. The CDR3 sequence: CASTLDGATNEKLFF. CDR3 nucleotide sequence: TGCGCCAGCACCCTCGACGGAGCAACTAATGAAAAACTGTTTTTT.